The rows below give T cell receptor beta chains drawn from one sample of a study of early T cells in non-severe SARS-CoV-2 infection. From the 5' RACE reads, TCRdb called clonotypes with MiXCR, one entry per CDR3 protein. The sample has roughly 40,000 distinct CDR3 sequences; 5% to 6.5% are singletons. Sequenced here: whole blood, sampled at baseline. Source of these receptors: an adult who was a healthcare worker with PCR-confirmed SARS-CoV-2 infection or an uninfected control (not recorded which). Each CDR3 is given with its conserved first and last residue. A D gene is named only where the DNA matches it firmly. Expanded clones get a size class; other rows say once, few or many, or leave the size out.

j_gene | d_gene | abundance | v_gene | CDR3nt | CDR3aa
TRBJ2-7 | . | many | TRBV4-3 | TGCGCCAGCAGCCAAGACTGGACAGCAGCCTACGAGCAGTACTTC | CASSQDWTAAYEQYF
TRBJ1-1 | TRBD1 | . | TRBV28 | TGTGCCATTCGACAGGGGGCTGTGGCTGAAGCTTTCTTT | CAIRQGAVAEAFF
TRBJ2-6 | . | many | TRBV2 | TGTGCCAGCAGTGCCTTGGGCTCTGGGGCCAACGTCCTGACTTTC | CASSALGSGANVLTF
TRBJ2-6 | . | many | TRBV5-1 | TGCGCCAGCAGCCCAGGGGCCTCTGGGGCCAACGTCCTGACTTTC | CASSPGASGANVLTF
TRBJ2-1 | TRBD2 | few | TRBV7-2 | TGTGCCAGCAGCTTAGGAGGTCTAGCGGGGGCCCCGGCGAAGTTCTTC | CASSLGGLAGAPAKFF
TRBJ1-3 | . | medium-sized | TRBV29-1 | TGCAGCGTGGAGGGACATAGCTCTGGAAACACCATATATTTT | CSVEGHSSGNTIYF
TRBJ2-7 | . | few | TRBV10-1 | TGCGCCAGCAGTGAGTCTGGCCGAAACTACGAGCAGTACTTC | CASSESGRNYEQYF
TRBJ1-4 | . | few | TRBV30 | TGTGCCTGGAGTGGAGGACTTAATGAAAAACTGTTTTTT | CAWSGGLNEKLFF
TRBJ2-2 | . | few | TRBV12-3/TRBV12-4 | TGTGCCAGCAGTTTATTGGCTGCGAACACCGGGGAGCTGTTTTTT | CASSLLAANTGELFF
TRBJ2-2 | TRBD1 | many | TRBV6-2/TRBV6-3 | TGTGCCAGCAGTCCCCGGACAGGCTACACCGGGGAGCTGTTTTTT | CASSPRTGYTGELFF
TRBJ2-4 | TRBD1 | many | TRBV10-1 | TGCGCCAGAAGAGGGACAGGGGGCCTTCTGGCCAAAAACATTCAGTACTTC | CARRGTGGLLAKNIQYF
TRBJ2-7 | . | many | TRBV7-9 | TGTGCCAGCAGCTCAACAGCCGAGCAGTACTTC | CASSSTAEQYF
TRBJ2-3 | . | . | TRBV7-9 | TGTGCCAGCAGCCCCACAGATACGCAGTATTTT | CASSPTDTQYF
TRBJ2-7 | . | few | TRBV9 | TGTGCCAGCAGCGTAGACGGATACTCCTACGAGCAGTACTTC | CASSVDGYSYEQYF
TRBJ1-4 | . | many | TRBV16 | TGTGCCAGCAGCCAACGCCGCGGAGGGGGTTCAACAGCAACTAATGAAAAACTGTTTTTT | CASSQRRGGGSTATNEKLFF